These T cell receptor beta chains were read from a single sample in a study of T-cell reconstitution after alpha-beta-depleted transplantation in children. TCRdb itself ran the PCR reads through MiXCR, one entry per CDR3 protein. The table has roughly 790,000 distinct CDR3 sequences, roughly 15% seen once; the top ten hold roughly 4.8%. The material sequenced was PBMCs, mostly from graft donor cells, taken 360 days after TCRalphabeta/CD19-depleted stem cell transplant. The receptors originated from a male patient between 10 and 17 years old who had a stem cell transplant for acute lymphoblastic leukemia, so the T cells may come from the graft donor. Both conserved end residues are part of each CDR3. D genes are given only for firm matches. Clone size is given for some rows only: seen once, a few or many times, or a class if the clone is expanded.

j_call | v_call | clone_size | d_call | cdr3_aa
TRBJ1-1 | TRBV7-2 | few | NA | CASSWDRDTWNTEAFF
TRBJ2-5 | TRBV7-2 | few | NA | CASSLQASARETQYF
TRBJ1-4 | TRBV20-1 | NA | NA | CSARDYFPGAAGEKLFF
TRBJ2-5 | TRBV20-1 | NA | NA | CSARRGHQETQYF
TRBJ2-1 | TRBV2 | NA | TRBD2 | CASSEVLAGTNEQFF
TRBJ2-7 | TRBV10-3 | NA | TRBD2 | CAISEPGLAQGYEQYF
TRBJ1-6 | TRBV27 | NA | NA | CASRRRQEYNSPLHF
TRBJ2-7 | TRBV15 | NA | TRBD2 | CATSPRLAGLSYEQYF
TRBJ2-7 | TRBV18 | few | TRBD2 | CASSQRAGGSYEQYF
TRBJ2-7 | TRBV3-1 | many | TRBD2 | CASSQDLAGENYEQYF
TRBJ2-7 | TRBV6-5 | NA | NA | CASSNQQGVFSYEQYF
TRBJ1-1 | TRBV6-6 | NA | NA | CASSYGEAFF
TRBJ1-1 | TRBV6-5 | few | NA | CASSYSNLNTEAFF
TRBJ2-4 | TRBV7-2 | NA | TRBD1 | CASSYQGVLAKNIQYF
TRBJ2-1 | TRBV7-2 | few | NA | CASSRSWGPTIEQFF
TRBJ2-1 | TRBV15 | NA | TRBD2 | CATGTSGSEQFF
TRBJ2-7 | TRBV4-1 | NA | NA | CASSQDGSGSSYEQYF
TRBJ2-3 | TRBV4-1 | few | NA | CASSQDPFIDFTDTQYF
TRBJ2-1 | TRBV5-1 | few | TRBD2 | CASSLSTSGSYNEQFF
TRBJ2-7 | TRBV5-1 | few | TRBD1 | CASSPPGQTYEQYF
TRBJ1-2 | TRBV4-1 | NA | NA | CASSQNRGLYGYTF
TRBJ2-7 | TRBV11-1 | NA | NA | CASSLSRGLEQYF
TRBJ2-5 | TRBV18 | few | NA | CASSPVEAGAPQETQYF
TRBJ2-7 | TRBV21-1 | NA | NA | CASSTPGLAGAGDEQYF
TRBJ2-7 | TRBV18 | NA | NA | CASSRGLEEQYF
TRBJ2-1 | TRBV2 | few | NA | CASSERTSGGWGEQFF
TRBJ2-3 | TRBV7-9 | NA | TRBD2 | CASLLAGGWRTDTQYF
TRBJ1-1 | TRBV4-1 | few | TRBD1 | CASRKGAGNTEAFF
TRBJ1-4 | TRBV20-1 | few | NA | CSARNSNNEKLFF
TRBJ2-7 | TRBV27 | NA | TRBD1 | CASSPTSGTVPYEQYF
TRBJ2-1 | TRBV4-1 | few | TRBD2 | CASSPGSMSGASYNEQFF
TRBJ2-7 | TRBV7-3 | few | NA | CASSLKRVSGYEQYF
TRBJ1-5 | TRBV5-1 | NA | NA | CASSLDWSQPQHF
TRBJ1-5 | TRBV24-1 | NA | NA | CATSDSVRGGNQPQHF
TRBJ2-5 | TRBV5-1 | NA | TRBD2 | CASSVRSGRELRQETQYF
TRBJ1-1 | TRBV11-1 | NA | NA | CASSSSRIMGSASTEAFF
TRBJ2-3 | TRBV29-1 | NA | NA | CSVPPSVGTTDTQYF
TRBJ1-1 | TRBV6-1 | many | TRBD1 | CASRGGPLPTEAFF
TRBJ1-2 | TRBV29-1 | NA | NA | CSVAFRDWYGYTF
TRBJ2-7 | TRBV20-1 | NA | TRBD2 | CSASSGRAGEQYF
TRBJ1-2 | TRBV6-5 | few | TRBD1 | CASSGQGGGYTF
TRBJ2-5 | TRBV5-1 | NA | TRBD1 | CASSNRDRGAETQYF
TRBJ2-7 | TRBV6-1 | NA | NA | CASSPGPNTYEQYF